The 9 T cell receptor beta chains reported below all come from one sample, sequenced in a study of blood T cells in healthy people across ages. With a J-beta primer mix and a sample-barcoded 5' primer, a second PCR ran roughly 6 to 11 cycles. TCRdb passed the 5' RACE reads through MiXCR, listing each CDR3 protein once. The data contain more than 650,000 distinct CDR3 sequences, 50% to 65% of them singletons. The specimen sequenced was blood. These receptors came from a man older than 75 in good health.

A few counts support this clonotype. This chain joins TRBV5-5 and TRBJ1-2; 9 bases are a match to TRBD1. Looked up from germline, CDR1 is SGHKS and CDR2 is YYEKEE (reference sequence). J was trimmed by 4 bases and V by 4 bases; bases with no gene match: 5. The CDR3 sequence is 14 residues long. CDR3 nucleotide sequence: TGTGCCAGCAGCCGGGACAGGGCGAGCTATGGCTACACCTTC. Encoded protein: CASSRDRASYGYTF.

The chain couples TRBV29-1 to TRBJ1-1; D is unresolved. Trimming pared 8 bases from V and 1 base from J, leaving 11 bases between. This CDR3 comprises 12 residues. Germline CDR1 is SQVTM and CDR2 is ANQGSEA. As DNA, the CDR3 is TGCAGCACTGCGGTTTCGAACACTGAAGCTTTCTTT. It encodes CSTAVSNTEAFF.

This clonotype was counted only a few times. The chain links TRBV27 to TRBJ2-5, with D perhaps assigned TRBD1 or TRBD2 (5 bases each). V lost 3 bases to trimming and J lost 4 bases, with 12 bases between them. This CDR3 is 14 amino acids long. The germline gives CDR1 MNHEY, CDR2 SMNVEV (reference sequence). The CDR3 nucleotides are TGTGCCAGCAGTTTTTGGGGGAGTAGAGAGACCCAGTACTTC. It specifies CASSFWGSRETQYF.

The V call is TRBV20-1, the J call TRBJ2-1, with TRBD1 identical over 7 bases. V lost 2 bases, J lost 3 bases, and 13 bases stayed unmatched. CDR1 is DFQATT and CDR2 is SNEGSKA in the germline V gene (reference sequence). The CDR3 has 17 residues. CDR3 sequence (DNA): TGCAGTGCTAGATCTTCAACCCCGGGACAGCGCTACAATGAGCAGTTCTTC. Translated: CSARSSTPGQRYNEQFF.

In this sample, this clonotype turned up a few times. The chain links TRBV11-2 to TRBJ2-3, with 7 nucleotides matching TRBD2. Germline V gene lookup returns CDR1 SGHAT and CDR2 FQNNGV. V trimming: 4 bases; J trimming: 3 bases; junction bases outside the gene matches: 4. There are 14 residues in the CDR3. The CDR3 DNA reads TGTGCCAGCAGCTCCCGGGAGGTGACAGATACGCAGTATTTT. Amino acid sequence: CASSSREVTDTQYF.

The CDR3 sequence is CASSQGPGTSDYEQYF. The CDR3 DNA follows: TGCGCCAGCAGCCAAGGGCCTGGGACTAGCGACTACGAGCAGTACTTC. The V call is TRBV4-1, the J call TRBJ2-7; TRBD2 matches at 10 bases. V shed 1 base and J 3 bases; nucleotides not matched to a gene: 6. The CDR3 loop spans 16 amino acids. CDR1 is MGHRA, CDR2 YSYEKL, per germline.

The chain links TRBV5-1 to TRBJ2-7, with 9 bases fitting TRBD2. V lost 0 bases to trimming and J lost 7 bases; unmatched junction nucleotides: 8. Germline assignment: CDR1 SGHRS and CDR2 YFSETQ. The CDR3 extends over 15 amino acids. CDR3 in DNA: TGCGCCAGCAGCTTGGTGGCGGGAGGGTGGAATGAGCAGTACTTC. This translates into CASSLVAGGWNEQYF.

Details on this clonotype: A read error is possible here, since a much larger clone lies one base away. The genes are TRBV6-5 and TRBJ1-4, with D possibly being TRBD1 (5 bases). This CDR3 comprises 17 residues. Germline-derived CDR1 and CDR2 are MNHEY and SVGAGI. The CDR3 region has the DNA TGTGCCGGCAGTTACCGCGGGGCCGGGGGAACTAATGAAAAACTGTTTTTT. Protein product: CAGSYRGAGGTNEKLFF.

The CDR3 nucleotides are TGTGCCAGCAGCCCTAGGTTACAGGTCTCTGGGGCCAACGTCCTGACTTTC. It yields the protein CASSPRLQVSGANVLTF. This chain joins TRBV9 and TRBJ2-6, with D tentatively TRBD1 (5 bases). Germline CDR1 reads SGDLS; CDR2 reads YYNGEE. The CDR3 has 17 residues. Trimming pared 4 bases from V and 0 bases from J, leaving 14 bases between. Complete variable domain (other parts from reference TRBV9 and TRBJ2-6): DSGVTQTPKHLITATGQRVTLRCSPRSGDLSVYWYQQSLDQGLQFLIQYYNGEERAKGNILERFSAQQFPDLHSELNLSSLELGDSALYFCASSPRLQVSGANVLTFGAGSRLTVL.